The 24 T cell receptor beta chains presented below share a single source sample, sequenced in a study of identical twins. MiXCR, applied by TCRdb to the 5' RACE reads, yields one record per CDR3 protein. The sample lists 1.5 million to 2 million distinct CDR3 sequences, around 33% seen once, with 0.25% to 0.3% in the top ten. The sequenced sample was cord blood. The receptors shown here come from a newborn girl in good health.

The genes are TRBV21-1 and TRBJ2-4; the listed D gene, TRBD1, was not tested against the DNA. TRBV21-1 is a pseudogene locus. CDR3 length: 14 residues. The CDR3 reads CASSPGQIKNIQYF. The CDR3 DNA reads as TGTGCCAGCAGCCCCGGACAGATCAAAAACATTCAGTACTTC.

As regards this clonotype: A clone one base away is much larger, so this may be a read error. The chain recombines TRBV27 with TRBJ2-5; D is unclear. CDR1 and CDR2 (germline): MNHEY, SMNVEV (reference sequence). The CDR3 extends over 16 amino acids. V lost 5 bases to trimming and J lost 0 bases, with 16 bases between them. The CDR3 loop is CASSEGPASYQETQYF. CDR3 sequence (DNA): TGTGCCAGCAGTGAAGGACCAGCGTCTTACCAAGAGACCCAGTACTTC.

This clonotype was observed a handful of times. This chain joins TRBV4-2 and TRBJ2-1, with 7 bases that match TRBD1. This CDR3 has 14 residues. Germline V gives CDR1 LGHNA, CDR2 YNFKEQ. The trim removed 8 bases at V and 5 bases at J, leaving 9 bases unmatched. This CDR3 reads CASSSKGADNEQFF. The CDR3 DNA follows: TGTGCCAGCTCCAGCAAGGGGGCGGACAATGAGCAGTTCTTC.

The chain employs TRBV3-1 and TRBJ2-1; tentatively, D is TRBD2 (5 bases). The length of the CDR3 is 12 residues. Trimming took off 7 bases at V and 3 bases at J, with 7 bases between the two ends. The V gene's germline CDR1 is LGHDT and CDR2 YNNKEL (reference sequence). DNA for the CDR3: TGTGCCAGCAACCGGGGCTACAATGAGCAGTTCTTC. Protein product: CASNRGYNEQFF.

Concerning this clonotype: It is likely a read error, because the conserved phenylalanine at the end of the CDR3 is missing. The J gene is TRBJ1-1, the V gene TRBV4-1; maybe TRBD1 (5 bases). Looked up from germline, CDR1 is MGHRA and CDR2 is YSYEKL. V was trimmed by 0 bases and J by 0 bases, leaving 11 bases between them. CDR3 length: 16 residues. As DNA, the CDR3 is TGCGCCAGCAGCCAAGATATCGGGGGACTGAACACTGAAGCTTTCGTT. This translates into CASSQDIGGLNTEAFV.

This clonotype showed up just a few times. V is TRBV6-6 and J is TRBJ1-2; tentative D call: TRBD1 (5 bases). The germline V and J ends were trimmed by 8 bases and 3 bases, with 16 bases remaining between them. CDR1 is MNHNY and CDR2 is SVGAGI in the germline V gene (reference sequence). This CDR3 has 14 residues. The CDR3 DNA sequence: TGTGCCAGCGGGGTGTGGGACCCCGACTATGGCTACACCTTC. Translating it yields CASGVWDPDYGYTF.

The V and J genes are TRBV12-3 or TRBV12-4 and TRBJ2-3; TRBD2 matches at 13 bases. V lost 3 bases and J lost 4; bases outside the gene matches: 10. The CDR3 has 18 residues. CDR3 loop: CASSLVRLAGGYSDTQYF. The CDR3 DNA reads TGTGCCAGCAGTTTGGTTCGACTAGCGGGAGGATATTCAGATACGCAGTATTTT.

The chain joins TRBV20-1 to TRBJ2-7, with 8 bases aligning to TRBD2. After removal of 2 bases from V and 3 bases from J, the junction contained 6 bases not matched to a gene. CDR1 DFQATT and CDR2 SNEGSKA come from the germline V gene (reference sequence). CDR3 size: 14 residues. CDR3 bases: TGCAGTGCTAGACCCCGGACTAGCTTCTACGAGCAGTACTTC. Amino acid sequence: CSARPRTSFYEQYF.

The chain employs TRBV20-1 and TRBJ2-7; 7 bases fit TRBD2. This CDR3 contains 18 residues. Germline V CDR1 and CDR2: DFQATT, SNEGSKA (reference sequence). J gave up 0 bases and V 5 bases, and 19 bases lay outside the gene matches. This chain's CDR3 is CSAPQTGGSLLNSYEQYF. DNA of the CDR3: TGCAGTGCTCCACAGACTGGCGGGAGCCTTTTAAACTCCTACGAGCAGTACTTC.

The sample holds a few counts of this clonotype. The CDR3 sequence: CASSLGRIYTQYF. Here the CDR3 DNA reads TGTGCCAGCAGCTTAGGGCGGATATATACGCAGTATTTT. J is TRBJ2-3 and V is TRBV7-2; D ambiguous. The CDR3 totals 13 residues. Trimming cost V 1 base and J 7 bases, with 9 bases left between them. CDR1 and CDR2 from the germline V gene are SGHTA and FQGNSA.

A few counts support this clonotype. The chain couples TRBV20-1 to TRBJ2-3; 13 positions match TRBD2. This CDR3 is built from 15 residues. Unmatched junction bases numbered 7, after V lost 6 bases and J lost 4 bases. CDR1 and CDR2 from the germline V gene are DFQATT and SNEGSKA (reference sequence). CDR3 region: CSARTSGSSPDTQYF. As DNA, the CDR3 is TGCAGTGCGCGGACTAGCGGGAGTAGTCCAGATACGCAGTATTTT.

This clonotype came up a few times. The V gene is TRBV5-1, the J gene TRBJ1-4; D perhaps matches TRBD1 (6 bases). The germline V gene encodes CDR1 SGHRS and CDR2 YFSETQ. V was pared by 4 bases and J by 8 bases, with 18 bases between. CDR3 length equals 15 residues. The CDR3 protein is CASSPTGPGDEKLFF. The DNA for the CDR3 is TGCGCCAGCAGCCCCACAGGGCCGGGAGACGAAAAACTGTTTTTT.

This chain uses TRBV6-6 with TRBJ1-1, with D perhaps matching TRBD1 (6 bases). Germline CDR1 and CDR2: MNHNY and SVGAGI (reference sequence). This CDR3 contains 16 residues. V lost 5 bases and J lost 0, with 16 bases in between. The CDR3 sequence: CASSPSGYRVNTEAFF. CDR3 nucleotide sequence: TGTGCCAGCAGTCCCTCCGGATACAGGGTGAACACTGAAGCTTTCTTT.

This clonotype was found a few times. The chain links TRBV5-1 to TRBJ2-7; a possible D gene is TRBD2 (5 bases). Trimming shortened V by 4 bases and J by 2 bases, and 19 bases separated the two germline ends. Germline CDR1 SGHRS, CDR2 YFSETQ. The CDR3 runs 16 residues. DNA of the CDR3: TGCGCCAGCAGCCCGGGATTAGGTATGTTCCCCTACGAGCAGTACTTC. Its protein product is CASSPGLGMFPYEQYF.

The rearrangement joins TRBV19 to TRBJ1-5, with 7 bases lining up with TRBD1. CDR1 LNHDA and CDR2 SQIVND come from the germline V gene (reference sequence). After removal of 3 bases from V and 0 bases from J, the junction contained 8 bases not matched to a gene. The CDR3 totals 17 residues. The CDR3 coding sequence is TGTGCCAGTAGTATGAGGGACAGCCAGGTTAGCAATCAGCCCCAGCATTTT. Its translation: CASSMRDSQVSNQPQHF.

The table lists this clonotype with a few counts. The chain employs TRBV3-1 and TRBJ2-3, with a weak D call TRBD1 (5 bases). V was trimmed by 3 bases and J by 2 bases, leaving 15 bases between them. The CDR3 covers 16 residues. CDR1 and CDR2 (germline): LGHDT, YNNKEL (reference sequence). The CDR3 reads CASSQGPLTFTDTQYF. CDR3 sequence (DNA): TGTGCCAGCAGCCAGGGGCCCCTTACATTCACAGATACGCAGTATTTT.

V gene TRBV27 combines with J gene TRBJ2-1; tentatively, D is TRBD2 (7 bases). This CDR3 is 16 amino acids long. V lost 3 bases and J 0 bases, leaving 12 bases between the germline ends. Looked up from germline, CDR1 is MNHEY and CDR2 is SMNVEV (reference sequence). The CDR3 DNA follows: TGTGCCAGCAGTTTCAGGGGACTATCCTCCTACAATGAGCAGTTCTTC. Protein sequence: CASSFRGLSSYNEQFF.

This sequence joins TRBV20-1 and TRBJ2-3; 16 bases are a match to TRBD2. Germline values: CDR1 DFQATT, CDR2 SNEGSKA (reference sequence). Trimming cost V 2 bases and J 5 bases; bases outside gene matches: 10. The length of the CDR3 is 18 residues. CDR3 protein: CSARPGLAGGPLEDTQYF. CDR3 DNA sequence: TGCAGTGCTAGACCGGGACTAGCGGGAGGGCCATTGGAAGATACGCAGTATTTT.

Here the CDR3 DNA reads TGCAGTGCTAGAGTCCAGGGGGCGGTGAAACTGTTTTTT. Translating it yields CSARVQGAVKLFF. V is TRBV20-1 and J is TRBJ1-4, with 8 bases matching TRBD1. V dropped 1 base and J dropped 11; count of bases not matched to a gene: 6. Per germline, CDR1 DFQATT and CDR2 SNEGSKA (reference sequence). This CDR3 is 13 amino acids long.

This clonotype was recorded a few times. The rearrangement links TRBV20-1 to TRBJ2-3; D unresolved. The V end lost 1 base, the J end lost 0 bases, and 11 bases lay between the germline ends. The CDR3 is made up of 15 amino acids. The germline CDR1 and CDR2 sequences are DFQATT and SNEGSKA (reference sequence). CDR3 amino acids: CSARGRIGSTDTQYF. CDR3 bases: TGCAGTGCTAGAGGACGGATTGGAAGCACAGATACGCAGTATTTT.

This clonotype was picked up a small number of times. The chain couples TRBV20-1 to TRBJ2-4; D uncertain. With 0 bases removed from V and 0 bases from J, the gap between germline ends came to 9 bases. The CDR3 is made up of 15 amino acids. Germline CDR1 DFQATT, CDR2 SNEGSKA (reference sequence). The CDR3 sequence is CSARDSQLAKNIQYF. The DNA of the CDR3 is TGCAGTGCTAGAGATAGCCAGTTAGCCAAAAACATTCAGTACTTC.

This sequence joins TRBV7-6 and TRBJ1-1, with TRBD1 identical over 8 bases. After removal of 1 base from V and 5 bases from J, the junction contained 3 bases not matched to a gene. This CDR3 comprises 14 residues. The germline CDR1 and CDR2 sequences are SGHVS and FNYEAQ. The CDR3: CASSLGTGRTEAFF. In DNA, the CDR3 is TGTGCCAGCAGCTTAGGGACAGGGCGGACTGAAGCTTTCTTT.

The table lists this clonotype with many counts. This may arise from a read error, as a much more abundant clone is one base away. V and J are TRBV24-1 and TRBJ1-2; D remains ambiguous. CDR3 length equals 10 residues. The V end was cut by 4 bases, the J end by 4 bases, with 0 bases between. Germline assignment: CDR1 KGHDR and CDR2 SFDVKD. This CDR3 is CATSDYGYTF. Written as DNA, the CDR3 is TGTGCCACCAGTGACTATGGCTACACCTTC.

The V call is TRBV24-1, the J call TRBJ2-3; TRBD2 matches 8 bases. The CDR3 loop spans 16 amino acids. Germline-derived CDR1 and CDR2 are KGHDR and SFDVKD. Trimming removed 7 bases from V and 0 bases from J; junction bases left unmatched: 8. CDR3 region: CATRATSGPSTDTQYF. As DNA, the CDR3 is TGTGCCACCAGGGCCACTAGCGGTCCTAGCACAGATACGCAGTATTTT.